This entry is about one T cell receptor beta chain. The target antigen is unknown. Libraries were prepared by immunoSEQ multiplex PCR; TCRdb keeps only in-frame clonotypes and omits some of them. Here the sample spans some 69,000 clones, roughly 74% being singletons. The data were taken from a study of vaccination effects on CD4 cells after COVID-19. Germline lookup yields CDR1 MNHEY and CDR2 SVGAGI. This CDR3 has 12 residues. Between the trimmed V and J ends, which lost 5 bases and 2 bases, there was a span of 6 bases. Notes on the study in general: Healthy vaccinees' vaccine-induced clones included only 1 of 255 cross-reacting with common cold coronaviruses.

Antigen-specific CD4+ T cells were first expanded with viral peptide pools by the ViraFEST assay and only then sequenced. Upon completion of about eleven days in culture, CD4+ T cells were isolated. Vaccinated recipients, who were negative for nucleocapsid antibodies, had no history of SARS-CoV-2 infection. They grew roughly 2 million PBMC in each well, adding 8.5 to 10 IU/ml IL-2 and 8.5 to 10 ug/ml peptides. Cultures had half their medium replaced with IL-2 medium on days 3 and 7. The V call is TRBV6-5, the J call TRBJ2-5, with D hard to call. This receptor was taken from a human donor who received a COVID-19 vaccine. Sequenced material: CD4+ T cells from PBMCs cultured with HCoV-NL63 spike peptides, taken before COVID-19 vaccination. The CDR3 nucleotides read TGTGCCAGCAGTCCCCAGCAAGAGACCCAGTACTTC. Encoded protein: CASSPQQETQYF.